The T cell receptor beta chain described here comes from a study of T cells in Graves' hyperthyroidism and ophthalmopathy. Germline V CDR1 and CDR2: LGHNA, YNFKEQ. V lost 4 bases and J lost 2, with 24 bases in between. The CDR3 loop spans 18 amino acids. Findings and caveats of the study: The model foresaw ophthalmopathy a median approximately 6.1 months prior to onset.

This clonotype was picked up many times. The antigen is undetermined. Amplified TCR beta CDR3 regions derived from RNA transcripts. During a first-round RT-PCR of the TCR CDR3, the HTBI primer set was used. A single record per CDR3 protein comes from TCRdb applying MiXCR to the multiplex PCR reads. The sample shows 300,000 to 350,000 distinct CDR3 sequences, around 20% of them seen only once. This receptor was obtained from a woman in her forties or fifties with Graves' hyperthyroidism. The chain has TRBV4-2 and TRBJ2-7; D may be TRBD1 (6 bases). Material: blood. The CDR3 region has the DNA TGTGCCAGCAGCCGAAAAGTAGGGGGAGAAGCGGAGACCTACGAGCAGTACTTC. Translating it yields CASSRKVGGEAETYEQYF.